The clone carrying this T cell receptor beta chain appeared a few times. TCRdb reprocessed the 5' RACE reads via MiXCR and lists one record per CDR3 protein. The table shows approximately 600,000 distinct CDR3 sequences, with about 12% occurring only once. This entry is derived from a study of T cells after yellow fever vaccination. The CDR3 runs 13 residues. Germline CDR1 and CDR2: ENHRY and SYGVKD. Trimming took 7 bases from V and 7 from J, leaving 14 bases between them. The receptor comes from a man aged 25-40 years who received the YFV17D yellow fever vaccine. The source material was PBMCs, sampled on the day of the yellow fever booster vaccination. The chain uses TRBV10-3 and TRBJ2-1; D is unclear. Written as DNA, the CDR3 is TGTGCCATCACCCAAACGGGTCTTAATGAGCAGTTCTTC. It specifies CAITQTGLNEQFF.